The 20 T cell receptor beta chains in this list originate from one sample, sequenced in a study of response to subunit inactivated influenza vaccine. In TCRdb, the RT-PCR reads were re-called with MiXCR into one record per CDR3 protein. Among 490,000 or so distinct CDR3 sequences listed, 6.5% to 8% were seen once. Here the sequenced sample was PBMCs from blood, taken roughly 24 months after vaccination. The receptors derive from a man in his fifties or sixties who received an inactivated influenza vaccine.

The rearrangement uses TRBV23-1 and TRBJ2-1; D perhaps matches TRBD1 (5 bases). TRBV23-1 is an open reading frame, and its role is uncertain. The CDR3 consists of 16 residues. V lost 7 bases and J 3 bases, leaving 19 bases between the germline ends. CDR3 coding DNA: TGCGCCAGCAACTACCGACAGACGAGATTCTACAATGAGCAGTTCTTC. Translated: CASNYRQTRFYNEQFF.

This clonotype was recorded at least ten times. The chain links TRBV5-1 to TRBJ2-1, with TRBD2 identical over 8 bases. The CDR3 is 16 residues long. Germline V gene lookup returns CDR1 SGHRS and CDR2 YFSETQ. V was pared by 4 bases and J by 3 bases, with 9 bases of the junction left unmatched. CDR3 in DNA: TGCGCCAGCAGCCACACTAGCGGCCCGAACTACAATGAGCAGTTCTTC. Protein: CASSHTSGPNYNEQFF.

There are many counts of this clonotype. V and J are TRBV20-1 and TRBJ1-1; D perhaps matches TRBD1 (6 bases). The V end lost 4 bases, the J end lost 14 bases, and 14 bases lay between the germline ends. The CDR3 runs to 10 residues. Germline-derived CDR1 and CDR2 are DFQATT and SNEGSKA (reference sequence). The CDR3 region has the DNA TGCAGTGCTACTGAGAGGGGGAGCTTCTTT. This codes for CSATERGSFF.

This clonotype appeared a few times. The chain has TRBV4-3 and TRBJ2-7; the D gene is possibly TRBD1 (5 bases). Trimming pared 0 bases from V and 0 bases from J, leaving 15 bases between. Germline values: CDR1 LGHNA, CDR2 YSLEER. This CDR3 contains 17 residues. CDR3 sequence (DNA): TGCGCCAGCAGCCAAGATACCGAGGACAAGAGCTCCTACGAGCAGTACTTC. Translation: CASSQDTEDKSSYEQYF.

V usage is TRBV4-2 and J usage is TRBJ1-1; 10 bases agree with TRBD1. Unmatched junction bases numbered 3, after V lost 1 base and J lost 7 bases. CDR3 length: 14 amino acids. The germline V gene encodes CDR1 LGHNA and CDR2 YNFKEQ. The DNA of the CDR3 is TGTGCCAGCAGCCAAGGACAGGGGGCGAGTGAAGCTTTCTTT. Protein: CASSQGQGASEAFF.

In this sample, this clonotype turned up many times. The genes are TRBV7-9 and TRBJ1-1; tentative D call: TRBD1 (5 bases). The V and J ends lost 3 bases and 1 base respectively, with 15 bases between them. From germline, CDR1 is SEHNR and CDR2 FQNEAQ (reference sequence). The CDR3 totals 16 residues. The CDR3 here is CASSFPRTSGNTEAFF. The CDR3 DNA reads as TGTGCCAGCAGCTTCCCTCGGACATCTGGGAACACTGAAGCTTTCTTT. The full variable domain, rest sourced from reference TRBV7-9 and TRBJ1-1, is DTGVSQNPRHKITKRGQNVTFRCDPISEHNRLYWYRQTLGQGPEFLTYFQNEAQLEKSRLLSDRFSAERPKGSFSTLEIQRTEQGDSAMYLCASSFPRTSGNTEAFFGQGTRLTVV.

The chain has TRBV7-9 and TRBJ2-7; D is unclear. V lost 5 bases, J lost 4 bases, and 24 bases lay in between. The CDR3 has 17 residues. Germline-derived CDR1 and CDR2 are SEHNR and FQNEAQ (reference sequence). CDR3 region: CASSPIIWGALGYEQYF. DNA of the CDR3: TGTGCCAGCAGCCCCATTATCTGGGGTGCCTTAGGATACGAGCAGTACTTC.

The chain has TRBV25-1 and TRBJ2-3; D is possibly TRBD1 or TRBD2 (6 bases each). Germline loops: CDR1 MGHDK, CDR2 SYGVNS. The CDR3 is 16 amino acids. With 1 base removed from V and 6 bases from J, the gap between germline ends came to 17 bases. The CDR3 loop reads CASSEWVGGQVDTQYF. The CDR3 region has the DNA TGTGCCAGCAGTGAATGGGTCGGGGGCCAGGTGGATACGCAGTATTTT.

This clonotype came up many times. The J gene is TRBJ2-7, the V gene TRBV7-2; possibly TRBD1 for D (6 bases). The CDR3 contains 15 residues. The ends were cut back, 5 bases at V and 2 bases at J, with 16 bases in the middle. The germline gives CDR1 SGHTA, CDR2 FQGNSA. The CDR3 loop reads CASSPTHAGAYEQYF. CDR3 DNA: TGTGCCAGCAGCCCCACCCACGCAGGGGCCTACGAGCAGTACTTC.

This chain joins TRBV7-2 and TRBJ2-2; tentatively, D is TRBD2 (5 bases). The germline V gene has CDR1 SGHTA and CDR2 FQGNSA. CDR3 size: 13 residues. Trimming removed 4 bases from V and 9 bases from J, with 12 bases in between. In nucleotides, the CDR3 is TGTGCCAGCAGCTCTAGAGGAGGCAGGGAGCTGTTTTTT. This translates into CASSSRGGRELFF.

This clonotype was counted a few times. This chain connects TRBV11-2 to TRBJ2-1; 8 bases agree with TRBD1. With V trimmed by 3 bases and J by 8 bases, 6 bases remained unmatched. Germline V gene sequence: CDR1 SGHAT, CDR2 FQNNGV. This CDR3 has 14 amino acids. The CDR3 reads CASSFRDRIYEQFF. CDR3 coding DNA: TGTGCCAGCAGCTTCCGGGACAGGATCTATGAGCAGTTCTTC.

The CDR3 DNA reads TGTGCCAGCAGCCAAGGTTGGGGGGGCACGCCCCAGCATTTT. Its protein product is CASSQGWGGTPQHF. The gene calls are TRBV3-1 and TRBJ1-5, with D possibly being TRBD1 (6 bases). The V end was cut by 1 base, the J end by 9 bases, with 13 bases between. This CDR3 contains 14 residues. Germline loops: CDR1 LGHDT, CDR2 YNNKEL (reference sequence). The whole variable domain, filled in from reference TRBV3-1 and TRBJ1-5, reads DTAVSQTPKYLVTQMGNDKSIKCEQNLGHDTMYWYKQDSKKFLKIMFSYNNKELIINETVPNRFSPKSPDKAHLNLHINSLELGDSAVYFCASSQGWGGTPQHFGDGTRLSIL.

There are many counts of this clonotype. This chain connects TRBV20-1 to TRBJ2-1, with 14 nucleotides matching TRBD2. J was trimmed by 0 bases and V by 1 base; bases with no gene match: 2. The CDR3 covers 17 residues. Germline assignment: CDR1 DFQATT and CDR2 SNEGSKA (reference sequence). The CDR3 loop is CSARGLAGGPSYNEQFF. The CDR3 DNA reads TGCAGTGCTAGAGGACTAGCGGGAGGGCCCTCCTACAATGAGCAGTTCTTC.

This clonotype showed up just a few times. The CDR3 DNA reads TGTGCCAGCAGCCTACGCCAGGCGAGCTCCTACAATGAGCAGTTCTTC. This gives the protein CASSLRQASSYNEQFF. This chain links TRBV7-8 with TRBJ2-1; no reliable D call. CDR3 size: 16 residues. CDR1 and CDR2 (germline): SGHVS, FQNEAQ. The V gene lost 5 bases and the J gene lost 0 bases, with 14 bases spanning the gap.

The chain employs TRBV28 and TRBJ2-7; D is unresolved. Trimming stripped 2 bases from V and 0 bases from J, with 11 bases between. The CDR3 runs to 15 residues. Germline CDR1 reads MDHEN; CDR2 reads SYDVKM. CDR3 sequence (DNA): TGTGCCAGCAGTTTAGAACAGACAACCTCCTACGAGCAGTACTTC. Its translation: CASSLEQTTSYEQYF.

The chain uses TRBV28 and TRBJ2-1; 15 bases map to TRBD2. CDR3 length: 16 amino acids. Losses at the gene ends were 4 bases for V and 9 bases for J; bases not matched to a gene: 7. Germline V lookup: CDR1 MDHEN, CDR2 SYDVKM. The CDR3 coding sequence is TGTGCCAGCAGTTACTTCGGGACTAGCGGGAGGACTGAGCAGTTCTTC. Translation gives CASSYFGTSGRTEQFF.

This clonotype was picked up many times. The chain recombines TRBV11-2 with TRBJ2-1; TRBD1 is a possible D gene (5 bases). Trimming pared 11 bases from V and 8 bases from J, leaving 16 bases between. The CDR3 loop spans 12 amino acids. The V gene's germline CDR1 is SGHAT and CDR2 FQNNGV. The CDR3 nucleotides are TGTGCCTCCGCAGGGCACCCCTATGAGCAGTTCTTC. Its translation is CASAGHPYEQFF.

The chain is built from TRBV7-2 and TRBJ1-6; no reliable D call. The V end lost 5 bases, the J end lost 0 bases, and 14 bases lay between the germline ends. In germline, CDR1 is SGHTA, CDR2 FQGNSA. CDR3 size: 17 residues. The CDR3 spells CASSHGSESSYNSPLHF. In nucleotides, the CDR3 is TGTGCCAGCAGCCACGGGAGTGAGAGCTCCTATAATTCACCCCTCCACTTT.

This clonotype came up many times. V is TRBV4-2 and J is TRBJ1-2; D unclear. The germline CDR1 and CDR2 sequences are LGHNA and YNFKEQ. The V and J ends lost 3 bases and 3 bases respectively, with 17 bases between them. This CDR3 comprises 16 residues. The CDR3 loop reads CASSQSLIRSHYGYTF. CDR3 DNA: TGTGCCAGCAGCCAGTCCTTAATAAGGTCCCACTATGGCTACACCTTC.

This clonotype was seen only a few times. The chain recombines TRBV19 with TRBJ1-5; unclear D gene. V was trimmed by 9 bases and J by 0 bases, leaving 21 bases between them. This CDR3 spans 17 amino acids. CDR1 and CDR2 (germline): LNHDA, SQIVND (reference sequence). The DNA of the CDR3 is TGTGCCAGCTCGAGAGGGCGCCGAGAAAATAGCAATCAGCCCCAGCATTTT. Translated: CASSRGRRENSNQPQHF.